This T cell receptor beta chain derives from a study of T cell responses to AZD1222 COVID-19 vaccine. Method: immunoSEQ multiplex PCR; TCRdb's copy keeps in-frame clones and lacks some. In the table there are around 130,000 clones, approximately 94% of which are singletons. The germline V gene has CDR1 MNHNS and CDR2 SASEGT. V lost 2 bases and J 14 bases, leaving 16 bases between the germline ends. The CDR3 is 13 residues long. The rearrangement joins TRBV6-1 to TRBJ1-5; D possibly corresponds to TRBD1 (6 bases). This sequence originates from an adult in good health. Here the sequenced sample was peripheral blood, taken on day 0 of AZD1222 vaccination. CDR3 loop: CASSELGAGGEHF. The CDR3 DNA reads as TGTGCCAGCAGTGAACTGGGGGCCGGGGGCGAGCATTTT.